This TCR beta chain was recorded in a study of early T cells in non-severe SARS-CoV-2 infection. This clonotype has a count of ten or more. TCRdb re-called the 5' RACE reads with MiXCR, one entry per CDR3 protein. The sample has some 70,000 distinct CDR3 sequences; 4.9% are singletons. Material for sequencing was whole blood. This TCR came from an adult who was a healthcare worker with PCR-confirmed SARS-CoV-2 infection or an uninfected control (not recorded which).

CDR3 nucleotides: TGTGCCAGCGTCGTAAGGGGGGGCTCCTACGAGCAGTACTTC. This gives the protein CASVVRGGSYEQYF. This chain joins TRBV6-1 and TRBJ2-7, with D maybe TRBD2 (7 bases). The V gene's germline CDR1 is MNHNS and CDR2 SASEGT. The CDR3 has 14 amino acids. Between the trimmed V and J ends, which lost 8 bases and 0 bases, there was a span of 14 bases.